This passage covers 4 T cell receptor beta chains from one sample sequenced in a study of Ad26.COV2.S vaccination and SARS-CoV-2 variants. Treatment in this sample: roughly 18 received Ad26.COV2.S at low or high dose, single or two shots; roughly 5 received placebo; per-sample allocation not given. It was on day 63 after the first vaccine or placebo injection that samples were taken. The assay was immunoSEQ multiplex PCR, and TCRdb's table has in-frame clones only and misses some. The sample records just under 250,000 clones, over 75% being singletons. The sequenced sample was peripheral blood, obtained in a trial of Ad26.COV2.S vaccine versus placebo. The receptors derive from a person aged 18-65 years who received the Ad26.COV2.S COVID-19 vaccine or a placebo.

This chain joins TRBV6-2 or TRBV6-3 and TRBJ2-7; the D gene could be TRBD1 or TRBD2 (6 bases each). CDR1 is MNHEY, CDR2 SVGEGT, per germline. Trimming took 2 bases from V and 4 from J, leaving 9 bases between them. CDR3 length: 13 amino acids. CDR3: CASSYRGPYEQYF. CDR3 nucleotides: TGTGCCAGCAGTTACCGGGGGCCTTACGAGCAGTACTTC.

This chain connects TRBV9 to TRBJ2-5; D unresolved. Germline V gene sequence: CDR1 SGDLS, CDR2 YYNGEE. This CDR3 has 15 amino acids. Trimming cost V 0 bases and J 0 bases, with 9 bases left between them. CDR3 in amino acids: CASSVGIENQETQYF. DNA for the CDR3: TGTGCCAGCAGCGTAGGGATAGAGAACCAAGAGACCCAGTACTTC.

V gene TRBV19 combines with J gene TRBJ1-5; TRBD1 might be the D (6 bases). This CDR3 is built from 17 residues. Germline assignment: CDR1 LNHDA and CDR2 SQIVND (reference sequence). V lost 5 bases and J lost 2, with 19 bases in between. The CDR3 loop is CASSLRRGGGGNQPQHF. CDR3 nucleotides: TGTGCCAGTAGTCTGCGCCGGGGGGGCGGGGGCAATCAGCCCCAGCATTTT.

The chain joins TRBV2 to TRBJ1-2, with 7 bases lining up with TRBD1. J lost 5 bases, V lost 6 bases, and 9 bases had no gene match. This CDR3 contains 14 residues. Germline CDR1 reads SNHLY; CDR2 reads FYNNEI. CDR3: CASSQRDSIYGYTF. The CDR3, as DNA: TGTGCCAGCAGCCAGAGGGACAGTATTTATGGCTACACCTTC.